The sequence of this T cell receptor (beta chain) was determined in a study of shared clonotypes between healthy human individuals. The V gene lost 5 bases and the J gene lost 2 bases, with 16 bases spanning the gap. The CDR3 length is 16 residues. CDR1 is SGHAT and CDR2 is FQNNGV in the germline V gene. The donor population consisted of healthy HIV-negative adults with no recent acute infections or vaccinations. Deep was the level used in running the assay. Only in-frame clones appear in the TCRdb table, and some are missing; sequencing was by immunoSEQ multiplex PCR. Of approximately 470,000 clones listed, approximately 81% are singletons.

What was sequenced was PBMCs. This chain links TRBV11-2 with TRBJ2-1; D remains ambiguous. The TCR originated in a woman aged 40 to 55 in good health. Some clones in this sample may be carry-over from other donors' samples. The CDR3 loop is CASSLTVGGAYNEQFF. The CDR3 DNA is TGTGCCAGCAGCCTAACAGTCGGCGGAGCCTACAATGAGCAGTTCTTC. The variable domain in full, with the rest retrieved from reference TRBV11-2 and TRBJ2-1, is EAGVAQSPRYKIIEKRQSVAFWCNPISGHATLYWYQQILGQGPKLLIQFQNNGVVDDSQLPKDRFSAERLKGVDSTLKIQPAKLEDSAVYLCASSLTVGGAYNEQFFGPGTRLTVL.